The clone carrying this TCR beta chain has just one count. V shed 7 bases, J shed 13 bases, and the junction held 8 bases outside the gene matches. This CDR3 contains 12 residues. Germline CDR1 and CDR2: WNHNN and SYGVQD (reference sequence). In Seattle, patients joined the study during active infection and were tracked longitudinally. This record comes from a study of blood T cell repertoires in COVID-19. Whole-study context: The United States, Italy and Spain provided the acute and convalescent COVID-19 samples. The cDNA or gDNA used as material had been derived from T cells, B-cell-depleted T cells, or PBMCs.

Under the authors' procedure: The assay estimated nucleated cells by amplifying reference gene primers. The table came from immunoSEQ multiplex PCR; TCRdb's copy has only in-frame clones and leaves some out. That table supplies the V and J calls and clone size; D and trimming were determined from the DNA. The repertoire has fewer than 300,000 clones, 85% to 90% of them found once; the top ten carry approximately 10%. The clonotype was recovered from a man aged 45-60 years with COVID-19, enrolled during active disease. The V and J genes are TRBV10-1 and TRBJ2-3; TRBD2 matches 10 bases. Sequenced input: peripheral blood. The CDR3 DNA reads TGCGCCAGCACCTCGGCGGGACTAGCGAAGTATTTT. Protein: CASTSAGLAKYF.